The rows below give T cell receptor beta chains drawn from one sample of a study of cytomegalovirus exposure and HLA in healthy donors. The table came from immunoSEQ multiplex PCR; TCRdb's copy has only in-frame clones and leaves some out. The sample holds about 120,000 clones, about 80% seen once. Sequenced input: PBMCs. These receptors were taken from a female donor in good health and CMV-seropositive. The CDR3 runs from the conserved cysteine through the conserved F or W. The D gene is left open where the match is weak. Clone size is stated in some rows and not others, as once, few, many or a class when expanded.

d_gene,v_gene,abundance,j_gene,CDR3nt,CDR3aa
NA,TRBV11-3,once,TRBJ1-1,TGTGCCAGCTCAGAAGCGGGGGGCACTGAAGCTTTCTTT,CASSEAGGTEAFF
NA,TRBV30,NA,TRBJ1-5,TGTGCCTGGAGTGTGCCGGGGAATCAGCCCCAGCATTTT,CAWSVPGNQPQHF
TRBD2,TRBV7-2,once,TRBJ2-3,TGTGCCAGCAGCTTCACCGTAGCGGGGGATACAGATACGCAGTATTTT,CASSFTVAGDTDTQYF
TRBD1,TRBV5-4,few,TRBJ2-7,TGTGCCAGAAGGTTTGGGGTTGAGGGGGCATCCTACGAGCAGTACTTC,CARRFGVEGASYEQYF
NA,TRBV6-5,few,TRBJ2-7,TGTGCCAGCAGCCCGGGGGACTACGAGCAGTACTTC,CASSPGDYEQYF
NA,TRBV30,once,TRBJ1-1,TGTGCCTGGAGTCCCCTCGGGGGGACCACTGAAGCTTTCTTT,CAWSPLGGTTEAFF
TRBD1,TRBV7-8,NA,TRBJ2-7,TGTGCCAGCAGTGGGGACAGCTCCTACGAGCAGTACTTC,CASSGDSSYEQYF
NA,TRBV5-4,NA,TRBJ1-6,TGTGCCAGCAGCTTTCAGGGTTCGAATAATTCACCCCTCCACTTT,CASSFQGSNNSPLHF
NA,TRBV5-6,NA,TRBJ1-2,TGTGCCAGCAGCTTGGACAACACCTATGGCTACACCTTC,CASSLDNTYGYTF
NA,TRBV4-1,NA,TRBJ1-2,TGCGCCAGCAGCCAAGATCCCGGGGGAGGAGGCTACACCTTC,CASSQDPGGGGYTF
TRBD1,TRBV2,NA,TRBJ1-5,TGTGCCAGCAGTGCAGGGGGTTATCAGCCCCAGCATTTT,CASSAGGYQPQHF
NA,TRBV5-1,NA,TRBJ2-1,TGCGCCAGCAGCTTGGTAGACGGGGAAGGCAATGAGCAGTTCTTC,CASSLVDGEGNEQFF
NA,TRBV10-3,NA,TRBJ1-2,TGTGCCATCAGTGACAGGGATGACTATGGCTACACCTTC,CAISDRDDYGYTF
TRBD2,TRBV7-2,NA,TRBJ2-7,TGTGCCAGCAGCTTTATTAGCGGGGGGGCTTACGAGCAGTACTTC,CASSFISGGAYEQYF
TRBD1,TRBV28,NA,TRBJ2-5,TGTGCCAGCACCGAGCCCGGGACAGGGATCGAGACCCAGTACTTC,CASTEPGTGIETQYF
TRBD2,TRBV7-8,once,TRBJ2-3,TGTGCCAGCAGCTTAGCGGGGGGGTTTGATACGCAGTATTTT,CASSLAGGFDTQYF
NA,TRBV11-2,NA,TRBJ1-2,TGTGCCAGCAGCTTAGTGAGGCAGGGGAGCTATGGCTACACCTTC,CASSLVRQGSYGYTF
TRBD1,TRBV6-5,NA,TRBJ1-1,TGTGCCAGCAGTTCAGGGACAGGTGGGGACACTGAAGCTTTCTTT,CASSSGTGGDTEAFF
TRBD1,TRBV5-6,NA,TRBJ1-2,TGTGCCAGCAGCAACAGGGGGCGAAATGGCTACACCTTC,CASSNRGRNGYTF
TRBD1,TRBV19,NA,TRBJ1-4,TGTGCCAGTAGCCCACAGGGGGCGGGTGAAAAACTGTTTTTT,CASSPQGAGEKLFF
NA,TRBV4-1,NA,TRBJ1-1,TGCGCCAGCAGCCAAGTCGGAGCCGTACCACTCACTGAAGCTTTCTTT,CASSQVGAVPLTEAFF
TRBD1,TRBV30,NA,TRBJ1-3,TGTGCCTCTTCGGACAGGGGAGGTGGAAACACCATATATTTT,CASSDRGGGNTIYF
NA,TRBV6-6,NA,TRBJ2-7,TGTGCCAGCAGGAGGAGGGGATTCCACGAGCAGTACTTC,CASRRRGFHEQYF
TRBD2,TRBV29-1,NA,TRBJ2-3,TGCAGCGTTGAGGTAGCGGGGTACACAGATACGCAGTATTTT,CSVEVAGYTDTQYF
NA,TRBV10-3,NA,TRBJ1-1,TGTGCCATCAGTGAACAGCCAAACACTGAAGCTTTCTTT,CAISEQPNTEAFF
NA,TRBV5-1,NA,TRBJ1-5,TGCGCCAGCAGCTTAAATGGGCCACCCCAGCCCCAGCATTTT,CASSLNGPPQPQHF
NA,TRBV9,NA,TRBJ1-3,TGTGCCAGCAGCGTAGGCAGCTCTGGAAACACCATATATTTT,CASSVGSSGNTIYF
TRBD1,TRBV28,NA,TRBJ1-2,TGTGCCAGCAGTTACGGACAGGGGCTAGTCGGCTACACCTTC,CASSYGQGLVGYTF
NA,TRBV6-6,NA,TRBJ2-6,TGTGCCAGCAGTTACTTAACTAGCTCTGGGGCCAACGTCCTGACTTTC,CASSYLTSSGANVLTF
NA,TRBV18,NA,TRBJ2-7,TGTGCCAGCTCACTCTCGAGAGACTACGAGCAGTACTTC,CASSLSRDYEQYF
NA,TRBV18,NA,TRBJ1-4,TGTGCCAGCTCCACCAACTGGGGGGCAACTAATGAAAAACTGTTTTTT,CASSTNWGATNEKLFF
TRBD1,TRBV6-6,NA,TRBJ1-2,TGTGCCAGCACCCTCGCCGGGACAGGGGGAGGTGGCTACACCTTC,CASTLAGTGGGGYTF
NA,TRBV30,few,TRBJ1-1,TGTGCCTGGAGTGTGGGGGGGTATGAAGCTTTCTTT,CAWSVGGYEAFF
NA,TRBV27,NA,TRBJ1-2,TGTGCCAGCAGACCTACCGGGGGCTATGGCTACACCTTC,CASRPTGGYGYTF
TRBD2,TRBV6-1,NA,TRBJ2-1,TGTGCCAGCAGTGAACTAGCGGCCCTCTACAATGAGCAGTTCTTC,CASSELAALYNEQFF
TRBD1,TRBV19,NA,TRBJ1-1,TGTGCCAGTAAGACAGGGTTCACTGAAGCTTTCTTT,CASKTGFTEAFF
NA,TRBV6-1,few,TRBJ1-3,TGTGCCAGCAGTGAACAGAACTCTGGAAACACCATATATTTT,CASSEQNSGNTIYF
TRBD1,TRBV11-3,once,TRBJ2-3,TGTGCCAGCGGGACAGGGGGCACAGATACGCAGTATTTT,CASGTGGTDTQYF
NA,TRBV28,NA,TRBJ1-1,TGTGCCAGCAGTTTAAGGACACCTTATTCGAACACTGAAGCTTTCTTT,CASSLRTPYSNTEAFF
NA,TRBV7-3,NA,TRBJ1-1,TGTGCCAGCAGCTGGACAGCGAACACTGAAGCTTTCTTT,CASSWTANTEAFF
NA,TRBV4-1,NA,TRBJ2-7,TGCGCCAGCAGCCAAGATCAGGACAGCTCCTACGAGCAGTACTTC,CASSQDQDSSYEQYF
TRBD2,TRBV2,NA,TRBJ2-7,TGTGCCAGCCTCCTCCGGGGGGAGGACTACGAGCAGTACTTC,CASLLRGEDYEQYF
TRBD2,TRBV9,NA,TRBJ2-3,TGTGCCAGCAGCGCAGTGGGCGGGGGAACACTCGATACGCAGTATTTT,CASSAVGGGTLDTQYF
TRBD1,TRBV28,NA,TRBJ1-5,TGTGCCAGCAGTTTTTTTCCTAACAGGGGAGGCAATCAGCCCCAGCATTTT,CASSFFPNRGGNQPQHF
TRBD1,TRBV4-2,NA,TRBJ1-4,TGTGCCAGCAGCCAAGCCCTGGAGGCAGGGGGTAATGAAAAACTGTTTTTT,CASSQALEAGGNEKLFF
NA,TRBV4-3,NA,TRBJ1-2,TGCGCCAGCAGCCAAGCCGCCCGGTCACAGGGAAATGGCTACACCTTC,CASSQAARSQGNGYTF
TRBD1,TRBV5-1,NA,TRBJ2-3,TGCGCCAGCAGCCATGGACAGGGGGCCCTAAATACGCAGTATTTT,CASSHGQGALNTQYF
NA,TRBV10-3,NA,TRBJ1-4,TGTGCCACCCGAGGACAAGGCGGAAAACTGTTTTTT,CATRGQGGKLFF
NA,TRBV25-1,NA,TRBJ2-2,TGTGCCAGCCTATTAGGGGCAGATTCGATCACCGGGGAGCTGTTTTTT,CASLLGADSITGELFF
NA,TRBV2,NA,TRBJ1-5,TGTGCCAGCAGAGCGTCCAATCAGCCCCAGCATTTT,CASRASNQPQHF
NA,TRBV19,NA,TRBJ1-5,TGTGCCAGTGAAGGGGGAGGCAATCAGCCCCAGCATTTT,CASEGGGNQPQHF
NA,TRBV27,NA,TRBJ2-2,TGTGCCAGCAGTTTAATTGGGGGGAGGAACACCGGGGAGCTGTTTTTT,CASSLIGGRNTGELFF
TRBD2,TRBV27,NA,TRBJ2-4,TGTGCCAGCAGTTCCAAACCTACCGGGACTATAGCCAAAAACATTCAGTACTTC,CASSSKPTGTIAKNIQYF